This entry lists 10 T cell receptor beta chains sequenced from one sample in a study of T cell responses to AZD1222 COVID-19 vaccine. Profiling relied on immunoSEQ multiplex PCR, and the TCRdb table lists in-frame clones only, not all of them. The data hold 150,000 or so clones, with 70% to 90% observed a single time. The sample was peripheral blood, taken on day 0 of AZD1222 vaccination. All receptors come from an adult in good health.

This clone has a single count. The J gene is TRBJ1-1, the V gene TRBV3-1 (or the pseudogene TRBV3-2); 8 bases map to TRBD1. CDR1 and CDR2 from the germline V gene are LGHDT and YNNKEL (reference sequence). With V trimmed by 2 bases and J by 4 bases, 6 bases remained unmatched. The CDR3 is 15 residues long. CDR3 sequence reads: CASSQQGAGSTEAFF. DNA of the CDR3: TGTGCCAGCAGCCAACAGGGGGCTGGGAGCACTGAAGCTTTCTTT.

The chain joins TRBV6-5 to TRBJ1-2; no clear D gene. V lost 4 bases and J 8 bases, leaving 14 bases between the germline ends. The CDR3 is 13 amino acids. The germline CDR1 and CDR2 sequences are MNHEY and SVGAGI. CDR3 nucleotide sequence: TGTGCCAGCAGTTCTGCGCGTCTTCTAGGCTACACCTTC. Its translation: CASSSARLLGYTF.

The rearrangement uses TRBV4-1 and TRBJ2-1, with 9 bases fitting TRBD1. The V gene end was trimmed by 0 bases and the J gene end by 8 bases; junction bases not matched to a gene: 11. Germline V gene lookup returns CDR1 MGHRA and CDR2 YSYEKL. The CDR3 contains 17 residues. The CDR3 sequence: CASSQELPGQGGHEQFF. For the CDR3, the DNA is TGCGCCAGCAGCCAAGAATTACCGGGACAGGGCGGGCATGAGCAGTTCTTC.

The V gene is TRBV4-1, the J gene TRBJ1-6; 7 nucleotides align to TRBD1. Germline V lookup: CDR1 MGHRA, CDR2 YSYEKL. The CDR3 extends over 16 amino acids. The ends lost 0 bases at V and 8 bases at J; junction bases unmatched: 7. CDR3 nucleotide sequence: TGCGCCAGCAGCCAAGATCTGGGGACAGAGTATTCACCCCTCCACTTT. Its protein product is CASSQDLGTEYSPLHF.

The chain has TRBV28 and TRBJ1-1; D unresolved. The germline V and J ends were trimmed by 5 bases and 3 bases, with 7 bases remaining between them. Germline V gene sequence: CDR1 MDHEN, CDR2 SYDVKM. The CDR3 covers 12 residues. For the CDR3, the DNA is TGTGCCAGCAGTCCCCGAGACACTGAAGCTTTCTTT. It encodes CASSPRDTEAFF.

The chain recombines TRBV19 with TRBJ1-3, with 7 bases identical to TRBD1. Germline CDR1 and CDR2: LNHDA and SQIVND (reference sequence). The CDR3 consists of 14 residues. The junction had 6 bases not matched to a gene; V was cut back by 6 bases and J by 4 bases. CDR3 loop: CASRPTGSGNTIYF. The CDR3 DNA reads as TGTGCCAGTAGGCCGACAGGGTCAGGAAACACCATATATTTT.

The chain uses TRBV2 and TRBJ1-1; D gene uncertain. The CDR3 sequence is 14 residues long. V lost 0 bases and J 6 bases, leaving 11 bases between the germline ends. Per the germline V gene, CDR1 is SNHLY and CDR2 is FYNNEI. CDR3 residues: CASSEAGWSPEAFF. For the CDR3, the DNA is TGTGCCAGCAGTGAAGCAGGGTGGAGCCCTGAAGCTTTCTTT. Supplemented by reference TRBV2 and TRBJ1-1, the full variable domain reads EPEVTQTPSHQVTQMGQEVILRCVPISNHLYFYWYRQILGQKVEFLVSFYNNEISEKSEIFDDQFSVERPDGSNFTLKIRSTKLEDSAMYFCASSEAGWSPEAFFGQGTRLTVV.

The V call is TRBV18, the J call TRBJ1-6; 7 bases line up with TRBD1. The V segment lost 6 bases and the J segment 8 bases; nucleotides outside the gene matches: 7. There are 14 residues in the CDR3. Germline CDR1 KGHSH, CDR2 LQKENI. This chain's CDR3 is CASSRLDRDSPLHF. The CDR3 DNA follows: TGTGCCAGCTCGCGCCTTGACAGGGATTCACCCCTCCACTTT.

V is TRBV30 and J is TRBJ1-2; D is unresolved. CDR1 is GTSNPN, CDR2 SVGIG, per germline (reference sequence). Trimming left V 1 base short and J 8 bases short, with 20 bases between. The CDR3 spans 15 residues. The DNA of the CDR3 is TGTGCCTGGAGTGGCCCGGCGGGAACCACTGGGGGCTACACCTTC. Residues: CAWSGPAGTTGGYTF.

This clone showed up just once. The V and J genes are TRBV19 and TRBJ1-5; D ambiguous. Trimming stripped 3 bases from V and 5 bases from J, with 14 bases between. CDR3 length equals 15 residues. Per germline, CDR1 LNHDA and CDR2 SQIVND (reference sequence). The CDR3 DNA sequence: TGTGCCAGTAGTATTTCGGCCTCTCGGGATCAGCCCCAGCATTTT. Translated, it gives CASSISASRDQPQHF.